One sample yielded the 32 T cell receptor beta chains listed below, sequenced in a study of cytomegalovirus exposure and HLA in healthy donors. Assay used: immunoSEQ multiplex PCR; TCRdb lists only in-frame clones, some missing. The sample has a few hundred thousand clones, about nine tenths seen once; the top ten hold under 0.9%. Specimen: PBMCs. These receptors were taken from a woman between 18 and 29 years old in good health and CMV-seronegative.

This chain uses TRBV6-6 with TRBJ1-6; D gene ambiguous. Between the trimmed V and J ends, which lost 5 bases and 10 bases, there was a span of 12 bases. Germline lookup yields CDR1 MNHNY and CDR2 SVGAGI (reference sequence). The CDR3 has 13 residues. The DNA of the CDR3 is TGTGCCAGCAGTGAGGTTCCAAGGTCACCCCTCCACTTT. Its protein product is CASSEVPRSPLHF.

This clone was seen a few times. The chain is built from TRBV5-4 and TRBJ1-2; no definite D call. Trimming cost V 3 bases and J 0 bases, with 9 bases left between them. The germline V gene encodes CDR1 SGHNT and CDR2 YYREEE (reference sequence). This CDR3 region has 14 residues. The CDR3 DNA is TGTGCCAGCAGCTCTCAAGGAGCTAACTATGGCTACACCTTC. Amino acids: CASSSQGANYGYTF.

The chain combines TRBV7-6 with TRBJ1-6; the D gene is possibly TRBD1 (5 bases). The CDR3 is 16 amino acids. Trimming removed 4 bases from V and 5 bases from J, with 15 bases in between. Germline V gene sequence: CDR1 SGHVS, CDR2 FNYEAQ. CDR3 loop: CASSSQTAFNNSPLHF. The CDR3 DNA reads as TGTGCCAGCAGCTCCCAGACAGCGTTTAATAATTCACCCCTCCACTTT.

Comment on this clone: The same CDR3 also results from other DNA sequences found in this sample. The chain combines TRBV7-9 with TRBJ2-7; D is uncertain. V lost 5 bases and J 1 base, leaving 6 bases between the germline ends. Looked up from germline, CDR1 is SEHNR and CDR2 is FQNEAQ (reference sequence). The CDR3 contains 12 residues. CDR3 bases: TGTGCCAGCAGCCCCTCTTCCTACGAGCAGTACTTC. Amino acid sequence: CASSPSSYEQYF.

V gene TRBV6-1 combines with J gene TRBJ1-1; D unresolved. V lost 7 bases, J lost 7 bases, and 13 bases lay in between. Germline CDR1 reads MNHNS; CDR2 reads SASEGT. The CDR3 loop spans 12 amino acids. The CDR3 here is CASTRTPYEAFF. CDR3 DNA sequence: TGTGCCAGCACCAGGACTCCGTATGAAGCTTTCTTT.

This clone was detected only a few times. The chain has TRBV7-9 and TRBJ1-2; 7 bases line up with TRBD1. This CDR3 is built from 16 residues. Trimming took 1 base from V and 5 from J; bases not matched to a gene: 10. Germline V gene data show CDR1 as SEHNR and CDR2 as FQNEAQ (reference sequence). The CDR3 reads CASSLEGAGRIYGYTF. The CDR3 bases are TGTGCCAGCAGCTTAGAGGGGGCTGGTCGAATTTATGGCTACACCTTC.

The chain links TRBV2 to TRBJ1-5; a weak D match, TRBD1 (6 bases). Trimming took off 6 bases at V and 3 bases at J, with 12 bases between the two ends. There are 14 residues in the CDR3. The V gene's germline CDR1 is SNHLY and CDR2 FYNNEI. CDR3 sequence reads: CASSEQGPNQPQHF. The CDR3 DNA reads TGTGCCAGCAGCGAACAGGGTCCCAATCAGCCCCAGCATTTT.

The chain is built from TRBV6-1 and TRBJ1-5, with TRBD1 matching over 7 bases. The CDR3 extends over 14 amino acids. The ends lost 1 base at V and 7 bases at J; junction bases unmatched: 4. Germline V gene data show CDR1 as MNHNS and CDR2 as SASEGT. CDR3 region: CASSEGQGDQPQHF. In nucleotides, the CDR3 is TGTGCCAGCAGTGAAGGGCAGGGGGACCAGCCCCAGCATTTT.

The chain employs TRBV7-9 and TRBJ2-3, with D perhaps matching TRBD2 (6 bases). Germline V gene data show CDR1 as SEHNR and CDR2 as FQNEAQ (reference sequence). CDR3 length: 15 residues. V lost 1 base and J 1 base, leaving 9 bases between the germline ends. CDR3 loop: CASSLGLAGTDTQYF. CDR3 DNA: TGTGCCAGCAGCTTAGGGTTAGCGGGCACAGATACGCAGTATTTT.

This chain connects TRBV2 to TRBJ2-3; 10 bases map to TRBD2. Germline CDR1 reads SNHLY; CDR2 reads FYNNEI. V lost 8 bases and J lost 2; bases outside the gene matches: 4. The CDR3 is 14 amino acids. Here the CDR3 reads CASSTSGVTDTQYF. The CDR3 DNA follows: TGTGCCAGCTCTACTAGCGGGGTCACAGATACGCAGTATTTT.

This clone has more than one count but fewer than ten. This chain uses TRBV5-6 with TRBJ1-2; 10 bases match TRBD1. Losses at the gene ends were 4 bases for V and 4 bases for J; bases not matched to a gene: 7. The CDR3 consists of 15 residues. Germline values: CDR1 SGHDT, CDR2 YYEEEE. The CDR3 here is CASSLRTGGSYGYTF. CDR3 DNA sequence: TGTGCCAGCAGCCTCAGGACAGGGGGTAGCTATGGCTACACCTTC. Based on the CDR3 plus reference TRBV5-6 and TRBJ1-2, the full variable domain is DAGVTQSPTHLIKTRGQQVTLRCSPKSGHDTVSWYQQALGQGPQFIFQYYEEEERQRGNFPDRFSGHQFPNYSSELNVNALLLGDSALYLCASSLRTGGSYGYTFGSGTRLTVV.

V is TRBV27 and J is TRBJ1-5; unclear D gene. V lost 2 bases to trimming and J lost 4 bases, with 9 bases between them. The length of the CDR3 is 14 residues. Germline assignment: CDR1 MNHEY and CDR2 SMNVEV (reference sequence). CDR3 DNA: TGTGCCAGCAGTTTAGGAGCGGTAAATCAGCCCCAGCATTTT. It yields the protein CASSLGAVNQPQHF.

This clone has a handful of counts. The chain joins TRBV4-1 to TRBJ1-6; no clear D gene. Germline V gene lookup returns CDR1 MGHRA and CDR2 YSYEKL. The CDR3 has 14 residues. V lost 0 bases to trimming and J lost 9 bases, with 9 bases between them. Written as DNA, the CDR3 is TGCGCCAGCAGCCAAGAGAGGGCCGGTTCACCCCTCCACTTT. Amino acid sequence: CASSQERAGSPLHF.

This chain connects TRBV19 to TRBJ2-1; D is perhaps TRBD1 (7 bases). V lost 3 bases to trimming and J lost 2 bases, with 14 bases between them. Germline lookup yields CDR1 LNHDA and CDR2 SQIVND (reference sequence). The CDR3 consists of 16 residues. DNA of the CDR3: TGTGCCAGTAGTATTCCAGGGGGGATTACCTACAATGAGCAGTTCTTC. This translates into CASSIPGGITYNEQFF.

This chain joins TRBV27 and TRBJ2-5, with a weak D call TRBD2 (6 bases). This CDR3 has 14 residues. CDR1 is MNHEY and CDR2 is SMNVEV in the germline V gene (reference sequence). The V and J ends lost 5 bases and 1 base respectively, with 11 bases between them. The CDR3 is CASSLQTSQETQYF. The DNA for the CDR3 is TGTGCCAGCAGTCTACAGACTAGCCAAGAGACCCAGTACTTC.

The rearrangement joins TRBV5-4 to TRBJ1-1, with TRBD1 matching over 7 bases. Germline V gene sequence: CDR1 SGHNT, CDR2 YYREEE (reference sequence). Germline trimming cut 4 bases from V and 1 base from J; bases unmatched to any gene: 4. The CDR3 loop spans 14 amino acids. This chain's CDR3 is CASSGDSRNTEAFF. In DNA, the CDR3 is TGTGCCAGCAGCGGGGACAGCCGGAACACTGAAGCTTTCTTT. The full variable domain, its missing parts supplied by reference TRBV5-4 and TRBJ1-1, is ETGVTQSPTHLIKTRGQQVTLRCSSQSGHNTVSWYQQALGQGPQFIFQYYREEENGRGNFPPRFSGLQFPNYSSELNVNALELDDSALYLCASSGDSRNTEAFFGQGTRLTVV.

V usage is TRBV28 and J usage is TRBJ2-1, with 12 bases fitting TRBD1. The V gene's germline CDR1 is MDHEN and CDR2 SYDVKM. The ends lost 8 bases at V and 8 bases at J; junction bases unmatched: 13. The CDR3 loop spans 16 amino acids. This chain's CDR3 is CASAFRDGTGGHEQFF. The DNA for the CDR3 is TGTGCCAGCGCGTTTAGGGACGGGACAGGGGGCCATGAGCAGTTCTTC.

This chain links TRBV28 with TRBJ2-7, with 8 bases matching TRBD2. J was trimmed by 4 bases and V by 3 bases; bases with no gene match: 8. The CDR3 covers 15 residues. Germline assignment: CDR1 MDHEN and CDR2 SYDVKM. Written as DNA, the CDR3 is TGTGCCAGCAGTTTGGTGACGGGAGGGCTATACGAGCAGTACTTC. Translated: CASSLVTGGLYEQYF.

This clone was counted a few times. The chain carries TRBV5-1 and TRBJ1-1; TRBD1 might be the D (5 bases). Germline V gene data show CDR1 as SGHRS and CDR2 as YFSETQ. This CDR3 region has 15 residues. The V end lost 7 bases, the J end lost 2 bases, and 18 bases lay between the germline ends. The CDR3, as DNA: TGCGCCAGCCGCTACTCTGTTACAGGTAACACTGAAGCTTTCTTT. Its translation: CASRYSVTGNTEAFF. Full variable domain (rest looked up from reference TRBV5-1 and TRBJ1-1): KAGVTQTPRYLIKTRGQQVTLSCSPISGHRSVSWYQQTPGQGLQFLFEYFSETQRNKGNFPGRFSGRQFSNSRSEMNVSTLELGDSALYLCASRYSVTGNTEAFFGQGTRLTVV.

The J gene is TRBJ1-2, the V gene TRBV5-1; D uncertain. This CDR3 contains 14 residues. The germline CDR1 and CDR2 sequences are SGHRS and YFSETQ. Trimming took 1 base from V and 0 from J, leaving 7 bases between them. The CDR3 loop reads CASSLSAANYGYTF. CDR3 coding DNA: TGCGCCAGCAGCTTGTCCGCAGCTAACTATGGCTACACCTTC.

The rearrangement uses TRBV27 and TRBJ2-2; possible D gene TRBD2, 6 bases. Trimming removed 0 bases from V and 4 bases from J, with 18 bases in between. Germline CDR1 and CDR2: MNHEY and SMNVEV (reference sequence). This CDR3 region has 18 residues. The CDR3 region is CASSLSGGYGLITGELFF. For the CDR3, the DNA is TGTGCCAGCAGTTTATCGGGGGGTTATGGGCTTATCACCGGGGAGCTGTTTTTT.

The chain has TRBV6-1 and TRBJ2-3, with TRBD2 matching 10 bases. Germline V CDR1 and CDR2: MNHNS, SASEGT. This CDR3 is 14 amino acids long. Written as DNA, the CDR3 is TGTGGGACCGGGACTAGCGATGGCGCAGATACGCAGTATTTT. Encoded protein: CGTGTSDGADTQYF.

The rearrangement links TRBV6-1 to TRBJ2-2, with 7 bases matching TRBD2. From germline, CDR1 is MNHNS and CDR2 SASEGT. The CDR3 spans 17 residues. The V and J ends lost 0 bases and 4 bases, in that order; junction bases with no gene match: 8. The CDR3 loop reads CASSEAAGVLVTGELFF. CDR3 nucleotide sequence: TGTGCCAGCAGTGAAGCTGCGGGAGTTCTCGTCACCGGGGAGCTGTTTTTT.

The rearrangement uses TRBV7-8 and TRBJ1-4, with a possible D match to TRBD1 (6 bases). Germline V lookup: CDR1 SGHVS, CDR2 FQNEAQ. The V end was cut by 5 bases, the J end by 5 bases, with 15 bases between. The CDR3 has 15 residues. CDR3 DNA sequence: TGTGCCAGCAGCCCCCGGGCAGGGGAGAATGAAAAACTGTTTTTT. Its protein is CASSPRAGENEKLFF.

This clone showed up just once. The chain joins TRBV7-7 to TRBJ2-5; 10 bases line up with TRBD2. This CDR3 is built from 15 residues. The germline gives CDR1 SSHAT, CDR2 FNYEAQ (reference sequence). The J segment lost 2 bases and the V segment lost 3 bases, leaving 3 bases of the junction unmatched. This CDR3 reads CASSFERGGQETQYF. The CDR3, as DNA: TGTGCCAGCAGCTTTGAGCGGGGGGGGCAAGAGACCCAGTACTTC.

The rearrangement links TRBV6-4 to TRBJ2-3, with TRBD1 identical over 10 bases. This CDR3 comprises 15 residues. Trimming took 2 bases from V and 4 from J; bases not matched to a gene: 3. CDR1 and CDR2 (germline): MRHNA, SNTAGT. The CDR3 nucleotides read TGTGCCAGCAGTGACCAGGGACAGGGGCCAGATACGCAGTATTTT. It encodes CASSDQGQGPDTQYF.

This clone came up a few times. The chain has TRBV7-2 and TRBJ1-1, with D possibly matching TRBD1 (6 bases). This CDR3 has 12 residues. CDR1 and CDR2 from the germline V gene are SGHTA and FQGNSA. V dropped 8 bases and J dropped 8 bases, with 15 bases sitting between them. This CDR3 is CASPRGGQEAFF. In DNA, the CDR3 is TGTGCCAGCCCCCGGGGTGGACAGGAAGCTTTCTTT.

The chain joins TRBV19 to TRBJ2-7; D might be TRBD2 (7 bases). The CDR3 runs 15 residues. V was pared by 6 bases and J by 3 bases, with 18 bases between. Germline lookup yields CDR1 LNHDA and CDR2 SQIVND (reference sequence). The CDR3 sequence is CASSGGPGHIYEQYF. The CDR3 DNA reads as TGTGCCAGTAGCGGGGGGCCGGGACACATCTACGAGCAGTACTTC.

V is TRBV27 and J is TRBJ1-5; D perhaps matches TRBD1 (5 bases). Germline V CDR1 and CDR2: MNHEY, SMNVEV (reference sequence). The CDR3 covers 14 residues. The V and J ends lost 2 bases and 7 bases respectively, with 12 bases between them. CDR3 nucleotide sequence: TGTGCCAGCAGTTTAGATACAGGAGGGCAGCCCCAGCATTTT. Amino acid sequence: CASSLDTGGQPQHF.

In its sample, this clone was seen many times. CDR3 in DNA: TGTGCCTGGAGTGACGGCGGAGGGGTAAATGAGCAGTTCTTC. It translates to CAWSDGGGVNEQFF. The rearrangement joins TRBV30 to TRBJ2-1; a weak D match, TRBD2 (6 bases). V was clipped by 1 base and J by 7 bases, with 14 bases between them. From germline, CDR1 is GTSNPN and CDR2 SVGIG (reference sequence). This CDR3 has 14 amino acids.

The chain carries TRBV5-4 and TRBJ2-7; 8 bases are shared with TRBD2. The CDR3 runs 14 residues. The germline V gene has CDR1 SGHNT and CDR2 YYREEE (reference sequence). The J segment lost 3 bases and the V segment lost 5 bases, leaving 7 bases of the junction unmatched. DNA for the CDR3: TGTGCCAGCAGGTTAGCGGGACCCGACTACGAGCAGTACTTC. Translation: CASRLAGPDYEQYF.

The sample holds one count of this clone. The CDR3 DNA reads TGTGCCATCAGTGGACAGGGGGCTGACACTGAAGCTTTCTTT. As protein: CAISGQGADTEAFF. The chain has TRBV10-3 and TRBJ1-1, with 10 bases lining up with TRBD1. With V trimmed by 4 bases and J by 3 bases, 2 bases remained unmatched. The CDR3 runs to 14 residues. Germline V gene lookup returns CDR1 ENHRY and CDR2 SYGVKD.